This TCR beta chain was identified in a study of T cells in Graves' hyperthyroidism and ophthalmopathy. Findings and limits, study-wide: Blood also contained most expanded thyroid clonotypes above 0.001. In simple terms, a model built on 13 V-J features told ophthalmopathy apart from stable hyperthyroidism.

RNA transcripts gave rise to amplified TCR beta CDR3 regions. First-round RT-PCR with HTBI primers amplified the TCR CDR3 region. TCRdb ran MiXCR on the multiplex PCR reads and lists one entry per CDR3 protein. The data show about 210,000 distinct CDR3 sequences, about 18% seen once. This clonotype was counted at least ten times. The antigen is not known. Diagnoses were made from clinical symptoms, serum measures (thyroxine and TRAb), thyroid ultrasound and orbital computed tomography. The authors took PBMCs from 10 ml fresh peripheral blood. CDR3 length: 14 residues. CDR1 and CDR2 (germline): MNHNS, SASEGT. Germline trimming cut 3 bases from V and 7 bases from J; bases unmatched to any gene: 5.

The sequencing sample was made of blood. This TCR derives from a man aged 35 to 55 with Graves' hyperthyroidism. This chain uses TRBV6-1 with TRBJ2-2; 7 bases map to TRBD1. The CDR3 protein is CASSENRGDGELFF. In DNA form, the CDR3 reads TGTGCCAGCAGTGAGAACAGGGGCGACGGGGAGCTGTTTTTT.